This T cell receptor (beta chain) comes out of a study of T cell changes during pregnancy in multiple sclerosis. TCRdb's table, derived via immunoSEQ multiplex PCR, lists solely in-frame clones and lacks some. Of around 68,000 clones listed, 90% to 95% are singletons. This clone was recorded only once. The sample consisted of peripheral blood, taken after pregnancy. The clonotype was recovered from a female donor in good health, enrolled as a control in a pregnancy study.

CDR3 in DNA: TGTGCCAGCAGTTACGGGCCCCAGGCGGGTTCCACTGAAGCTTTCTTT. It is translated as CASSYGPQAGSTEAFF. This chain connects TRBV5-4 to TRBJ1-1; no definite D call. Germline CDR1 SGHNT, CDR2 YYREEE (reference sequence). CDR3 length equals 16 residues. V was pared by 5 bases and J by 4 bases, with 21 bases between.